The T cell receptor beta chain described here comes from a study of T cells in Graves' hyperthyroidism and ophthalmopathy. The ends were cut back, 9 bases at V and 0 bases at J, with 9 bases in the middle. CDR1 is SGHKS and CDR2 is YYEKEE in the germline V gene (reference sequence). The CDR3 consists of 12 residues. The TCR beta CDR3 regions underwent amplification using RNA transcripts as the source. The HTBI primer set was used in a first-round RT-PCR of the TCR CDR3. One entry per CDR3 protein, called by TCRdb with MiXCR from the multiplex PCR reads. The table includes hundreds of thousands of distinct CDR3 sequences, 35% detected once.

V gene TRBV5-5 combines with J gene TRBJ1-1; unclear D gene. The specimen was blood. The clonotype was recovered from a middle-aged woman with Graves' hyperthyroidism. CDR3 residues: CATAGLNTEAFF. The CDR3 nucleotides are TGTGCCACCGCAGGTTTGAACACTGAAGCTTTCTTT.